This is a list of T cell receptor beta chains from one sample in a study of spatial heterogeneity in lung cancer. Each CDR3 protein is one row after TCRdb ran MiXCR on the 5' RACE reads. The repertoire holds about 10,000 distinct CDR3 sequences, with 3.5% to 5% as singletons. Sample: normal lung tissue next to the tumor, taken at surgery. The source is a male donor with early-stage non-small cell lung cancer. CDR3s include the opening cysteine and the closing phenylalanine or tryptophan. D genes are given only for firm matches. Expanded clones are given a class, and other clones once, few, many or no size at all.

cdr3_aa cdr3_nt cdr3_length v_call d_call j_call clone_size
CASSLRARQGLQPQHF TGTGCCAGCAGCCTCCGAGCCCGACAGGGGCTGCAGCCCCAGCATTTT 16 TRBV4-2 TRBD1 TRBJ1-5 medium-sized
CSAGSTGLAGGYEQYF TGCAGTGCGGGGTCGACAGGACTAGCGGGAGGCTACGAGCAGTACTTC 16 TRBV20-1 TRBD2 TRBJ2-7 many
CASSYSPGSYEQYF TGTGCCAGCAGTTATTCTCCAGGATCCTACGAGCAGTACTTC 14 TRBV6-5 . TRBJ2-7 many
CSASARRTNQPQHF TGCAGTGCTAGTGCACGACGGACCAATCAGCCCCAGCATTTT 14 TRBV20-1 . TRBJ1-5 many
CASSAGTAVYGYTF TGTGCCAGCAGCGCGGGCACAGCAGTCTATGGCTACACCTTC 14 TRBV5-6 . TRBJ1-2 .
CASSLGQSTEAFF TGTGCCAGCAGTTTAGGGCAGTCTACTGAAGCTTTCTTT 13 TRBV12-3/TRBV12-4 . TRBJ1-1 many
CSVEDRRNTEAFF TGCAGCGTTGAAGACAGGAGGAACACTGAAGCTTTCTTT 13 TRBV29-1 . TRBJ1-1 medium-sized
CASSLVGYNEQFF TGTGCCAGCAGCTTGGTTGGTTACAATGAGCAGTTCTTC 13 TRBV5-5 . TRBJ2-1 medium-sized
CSVFDAGMTYEQYF TGCAGCGTTTTTGACGCGGGGATGACCTACGAGCAGTACTTC 14 TRBV29-1 . TRBJ2-7 medium-sized
CASSAGQWGNTEAFF TGTGCCAGCAGTGCGGGACAGTGGGGGAACACTGAAGCTTTCTTT 15 TRBV2 TRBD1 TRBJ1-1 .
CASSLDGSSYNEQFF TGCGCCAGCAGCTTAGACGGTAGCTCCTACAATGAGCAGTTCTTC 15 TRBV5-1 . TRBJ2-1 many
CASSPPGQARSYTF TGTGCCAGCTCACCACCCGGACAGGCACGGAGCTACACCTTC 14 TRBV18 TRBD1 TRBJ1-2 few
CASSVKGEGVSYNEQFF TGTGCCAGCAGCGTAAAGGGAGAGGGAGTTTCCTACAATGAGCAGTTCTTC 17 TRBV9 . TRBJ2-1 many
CAAGLDTYNEQFF TGTGCCGCGGGGCTAGATACCTACAATGAGCAGTTCTTC 13 TRBV6-2/TRBV6-3 . TRBJ2-1 many
CASSLGWTGGDTQYF TGTGCCAGCAGCTTAGGGTGGACGGGGGGAGATACGCAGTATTTT 15 TRBV11-2 TRBD2 TRBJ2-3 many
CASSQGLGAGSSYNEQFF TGCGCCAGCAGCCAAGGACTTGGGGCGGGAAGCTCCTACAATGAGCAGTTCTTC 18 TRBV4-1 . TRBJ2-1 medium-sized
CASSEQGRVVSTGELFF TGTGCCAGCAGTGAACAGGGTCGGGTCGTATCGACCGGGGAGCTGTTTTTT 17 TRBV28 . TRBJ2-2 many
CASSFGTSGRELFF TGTGCCAGCAGCTTCGGGACTAGCGGCCGGGAGCTGTTTTTT 14 TRBV7-3 TRBD2 TRBJ2-2 many
CASSRQRVGYTF TGTGCCAGCAGTCGACAGAGGGTTGGCTACACCTTC 12 TRBV12-3/TRBV12-4 . TRBJ1-2 many
CASSPPGGVTYNEQFF TGTGCCAGCAGTCCGCCGGGAGGGGTTACCTACAATGAGCAGTTCTTC 16 TRBV28 TRBD2 TRBJ2-1 many
CASSIGQELYRETQYF TGTGCCAGCAGCATCGGACAGGAATTGTACCGAGAGACCCAGTACTTC 16 TRBV9 TRBD1 TRBJ2-5 many
CASSLYAGQVEGYTF TGTGCCAGCAGTCTATATGCGGGACAGGTGGAAGGCTACACCTTC 15 TRBV27 TRBD1 TRBJ1-2 many
CATSREASILTDTQYF TGTGCCACCAGCAGAGAGGCCTCAATACTCACAGATACGCAGTATTTT 16 TRBV15 . TRBJ2-3 many
CSVTGTGPGTDTQYF TGCAGCGTTACCGGGACAGGGCCAGGCACAGATACGCAGTATTTT 15 TRBV29-1 TRBD1 TRBJ2-3 many
CSARNYGYTF TGCAGTGCTAGAAACTATGGCTACACCTTC 10 TRBV20-1 . TRBJ1-2 large
CASSYMDSGRTSYGYTF TGTGCCAGCAGTTATATGGACTCCGGACGGACGTCCTATGGCTACACCTTC 17 TRBV6-2/TRBV6-3 . TRBJ1-2 many
CASSDGRNQETQYF TGTGCCAGCAGTGATGGACGGAACCAAGAGACCCAGTACTTC 14 TRBV28 . TRBJ2-5 many
CASSEIGGGPYEQYF TGTGCCAGCAGTGAAATTGGGGGGGGTCCCTACGAGCAGTACTTC 15 TRBV6-1 TRBD2 TRBJ2-7 many
CASRPYDRVDYGYTF TGCGCCAGCAGACCATACGACAGGGTGGACTATGGCTACACCTTC 15 TRBV5-1 TRBD1 TRBJ1-2 medium-sized
CASSPRWGADTQYF TGTGCCAGCAGCCCACGTTGGGGGGCAGATACGCAGTATTTT 14 TRBV11-3 . TRBJ2-3 .
CASSDSGDHEQYF TGTGCCAGCAGTGATTCGGGGGACCACGAGCAGTACTTC 13 TRBV2 . TRBJ2-7 many
CASSLTSGRNTGELFF TGTGCCAGCAGCTTGACTAGCGGGAGAAACACCGGGGAGCTGTTTTTT 16 TRBV7-8 TRBD2 TRBJ2-2 few
CASSQIGLAGGIYEQYF TGTGCCAGCAGCCAAATCGGACTAGCGGGGGGAATATACGAGCAGTACTTC 17 TRBV4-2 TRBD2 TRBJ2-7 many
CAISNDRAMAGGYEQYF TGTGCCATCAGTAACGACAGGGCGATGGCGGGAGGATACGAGCAGTACTTC 17 TRBV10-3 . TRBJ2-7 medium-sized
CSAHFRRLAGRRVEVTDTQYF TGCAGTGCTCATTTTAGGCGGTTAGCGGGTAGGAGGGTGGAGGTCACAGATACGCAGTATTTT 21 TRBV20-1 TRBD2 TRBJ2-3 many
CASSFPPGTSSTDTQYF TGTGCCAGCAGCTTCCCCCCCGGGACATCGAGCACAGATACGCAGTATTTT 17 TRBV7-2 . TRBJ2-3 many
CASSFLIGATDTQYF TGTGCCAGCAGTTTTCTTATAGGGGCTACAGATACGCAGTATTTT 15 TRBV12-3/TRBV12-4 . TRBJ2-3 medium-sized
CASSLFGGGGELFF TGTGCCAGCAGTTTATTCGGCGGCGGCGGGGAGCTGTTTTTT 14 TRBV28 . TRBJ2-2 many
CASSLGHRDTNTEAFF TGCGCCAGCAGCTTGGGCCACAGGGATACGAACACTGAAGCTTTCTTT 16 TRBV5-1 . TRBJ1-1 many
CASSQRQGLYTEAFF TGTGCCAGCAGCCAAAGACAGGGGCTCTACACTGAAGCTTTCTTT 15 TRBV21-1 . TRBJ1-1 few
CASSVVSGGLGRELFF TGTGCCAGCAGTGTTGTTTCGGGAGGGCTTGGCCGGGAGCTGTTTTTT 16 TRBV6-1 TRBD2 TRBJ2-2 medium-sized
CSVEERGMTYNEQFF TGCAGCGTTGAAGAGCGGGGGATGACCTACAATGAGCAGTTCTTC 15 TRBV29-1 TRBD2 TRBJ2-1 many
CASSPLGELGNERFF TGTGCCAGCAGCCCCCTGGGGGAGCTTGGCAATGAGCGGTTCTTC 15 TRBV6-2/TRBV6-3 . TRBJ2-1 .
CASKGGSGNQPQHF TGTGCCAGCAAAGGGGGATCGGGCAATCAGCCCCAGCATTTT 14 TRBV27 . TRBJ1-5 many
CASSSLEWETQYF TGCGCCAGCAGCTCCTTAGAATGGGAGACCCAGTACTTC 13 TRBV5-1 . TRBJ2-5 many
CASSGLAGPSEQYF TGTGCCAGCAGTGGACTAGCGGGCCCCAGCGAGCAGTACTTC 14 TRBV27 TRBD2 TRBJ2-7 few
CASSPRQGSSYEQYF TGTGCCAGCTCCCCCAGACAGGGAAGCTCCTACGAGCAGTACTTC 15 TRBV18 TRBD1 TRBJ2-7 many